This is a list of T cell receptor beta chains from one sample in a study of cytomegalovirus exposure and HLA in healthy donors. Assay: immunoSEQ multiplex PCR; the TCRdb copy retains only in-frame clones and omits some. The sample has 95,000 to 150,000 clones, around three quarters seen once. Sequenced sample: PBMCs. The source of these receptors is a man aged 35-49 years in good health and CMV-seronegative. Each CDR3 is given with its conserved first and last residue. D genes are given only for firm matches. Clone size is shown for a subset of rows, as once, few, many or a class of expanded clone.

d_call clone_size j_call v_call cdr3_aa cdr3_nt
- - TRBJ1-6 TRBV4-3 CASSLKQHNSPLHF TGCGCCAGCAGCCTAAAACAGCATAATTCACCCCTCCACTTT
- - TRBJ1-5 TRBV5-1 CASSLVVGQPQHF TGCGCCAGCAGCTTGGTTGTCGGGCAGCCCCAGCATTTT
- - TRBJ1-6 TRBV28 CASSFRDGGLSYNSPLHF TGTGCCAGCAGTTTCCGAGATGGGGGGTTGTCCTATAATTCACCCCTCCACTTT
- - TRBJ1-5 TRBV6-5 CASSDPGLNQPQHF TGTGCCAGCAGCGACCCAGGGTTGAATCAGCCCCAGCATTTT
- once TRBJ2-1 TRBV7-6 CASSLSPGGHNEQFF TGTGCCAGCAGCCTCTCTCCGGGGGGCCACAATGAGCAGTTCTTC
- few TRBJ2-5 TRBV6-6 CASSYAARGQTQYF TGTGCCAGCAGTTACGCAGCCAGGGGCCAGACCCAGTACTTC
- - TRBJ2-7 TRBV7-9 CASSLAGVEQYF TGTGCCAGCAGCTTAGCAGGGGTCGAGCAGTACTTC
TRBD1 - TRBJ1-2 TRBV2 CASAGTGGQNYGYTF TGTGCCAGTGCCGGGACAGGGGGCCAAAACTATGGCTACACCTTC
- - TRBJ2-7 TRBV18 CASSLQGRPYEQYF TGTGCCAGCTCACTCCAGGGCCGGCCCTACGAGCAGTACTTC
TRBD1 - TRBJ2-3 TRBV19 CASSGGQGRKDTQYF TGTGCCAGTAGTGGCGGACAGGGGAGAAAAGATACGCAGTATTTT
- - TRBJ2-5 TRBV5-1 CASSPAGAGAETQYF TGCGCCAGCAGCCCCGCCGGGGCAGGGGCCGAGACCCAGTACTTC
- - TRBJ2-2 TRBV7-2 CAGRGAAVARANTGELFF TGTGCCGGTCGAGGAGCCGCGGTAGCCAGGGCAAACACCGGGGAGCTGTTTTTT
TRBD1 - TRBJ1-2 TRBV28 CASNVQGKYGYTF TGTGCCAGCAATGTACAGGGGAAATATGGCTACACCTTC
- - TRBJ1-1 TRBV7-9 CASSFTGTQGTEAFF TGTGCCAGCAGCTTTACCGGGACGCAGGGGACTGAAGCTTTCTTT
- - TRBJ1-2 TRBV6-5 CASSGGSNYGYTF TGTGCCAGCAGTGGTGGCAGTAACTATGGCTACACCTTC
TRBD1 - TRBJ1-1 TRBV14 CASSQGNPGTVNTEAFF TGTGCCAGCAGCCAAGGAAACCCCGGGACAGTGAACACTGAAGCTTTCTTT
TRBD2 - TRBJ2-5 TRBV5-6 CASSLGGGARVQETQYF TGTGCCAGCAGCTTGGGCGGGGGGGCCAGAGTGCAAGAGACCCAGTACTTC
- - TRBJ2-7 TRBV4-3 CASSQGLFGREQYF TGCGCCAGCAGCCAAGGTTTGTTTGGGCGCGAGCAGTACTTC
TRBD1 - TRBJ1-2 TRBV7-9 CASSRQGSPASYGYTF TGTGCCAGCAGCCGACAGGGCTCCCCTGCAAGTTATGGCTACACCTTC
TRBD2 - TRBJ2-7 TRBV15 CATSRDRAGAFRGVYEQYF TGTGCCACCAGCAGAGATCGAGCGGGGGCCTTTCGCGGGGTTTACGAGCAGTACTTC
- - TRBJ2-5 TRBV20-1 CSASSRETQYF TGCAGTGCTAGTAGCCGGGAGACCCAGTACTTC
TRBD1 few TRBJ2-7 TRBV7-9 CASSQPPGGSYEQYF TGTGCCAGCAGCCAACCCCCAGGGGGTTCCTACGAGCAGTACTTC
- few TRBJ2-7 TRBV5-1 CASSLVGTQTYEQYF TGCGCCAGCAGCTTGGTCGGGACACAGACCTACGAGCAGTACTTC
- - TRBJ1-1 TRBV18 CASSPIRNTEAFF TGTGCCAGCTCACCAATCAGGAACACTGAAGCTTTCTTT
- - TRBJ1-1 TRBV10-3 CAISESSPATDLGTEAFF TGTGCCATCAGTGAGTCCTCCCCGGCGACTGATTTGGGCACTGAAGCTTTCTTT
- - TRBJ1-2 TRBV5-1 CASSLSWLSGYTF TGCGCCAGCAGCCTCTCCTGGCTTTCTGGCTACACCTTC
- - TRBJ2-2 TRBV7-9 CASSFFGVNTGELFF TGTGCCAGCAGCTTTTTCGGGGTTAACACCGGGGAGCTGTTTTTT